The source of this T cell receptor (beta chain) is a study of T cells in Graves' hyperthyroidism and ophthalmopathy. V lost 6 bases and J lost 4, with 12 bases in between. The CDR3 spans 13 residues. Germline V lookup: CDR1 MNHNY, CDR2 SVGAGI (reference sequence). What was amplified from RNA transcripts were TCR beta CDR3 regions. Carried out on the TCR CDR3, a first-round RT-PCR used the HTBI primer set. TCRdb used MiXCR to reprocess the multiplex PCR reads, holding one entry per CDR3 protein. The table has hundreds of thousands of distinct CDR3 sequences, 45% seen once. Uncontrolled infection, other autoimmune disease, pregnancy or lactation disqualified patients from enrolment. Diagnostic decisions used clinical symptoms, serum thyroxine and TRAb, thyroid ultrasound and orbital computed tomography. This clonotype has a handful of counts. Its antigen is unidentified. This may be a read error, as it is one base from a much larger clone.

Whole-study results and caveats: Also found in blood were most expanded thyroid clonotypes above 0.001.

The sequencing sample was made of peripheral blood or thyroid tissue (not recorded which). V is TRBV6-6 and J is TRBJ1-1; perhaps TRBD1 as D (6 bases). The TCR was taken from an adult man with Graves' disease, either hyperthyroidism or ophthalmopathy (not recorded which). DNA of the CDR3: TGTGCCAGCAGAAATACAGGGTCCACTGAAGCTTTCTTT. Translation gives CASRNTGSTEAFF.